The source of this TCR beta chain is a study of spatial heterogeneity in lung cancer. This clonotype was counted only a few times. TCRdb fed the 5' RACE reads into MiXCR, producing one record per CDR3 protein. The sample records some 52,000 distinct CDR3 sequences, about 7% being singletons. Time point described: sample taken at primary tumor resection. Unsorted tumor, nontumor lung tissue or cryopreserved PBMC supplied the whole RNA. A total of around 72 untreated early-stage non-small cell lung cancer patients served as donors. V shed 9 bases and J shed 6 bases, with 16 bases lying between them. The CDR3 loop spans 13 amino acids. Looked up from germline, CDR1 is LNHDA and CDR2 is SQIVND (reference sequence).

The genes are TRBV19 and TRBJ2-3; a weak D match, TRBD2 (5 bases). This TCR was recovered from a female donor with early-stage non-small cell lung cancer. This sample comprised PBMCs, obtained at surgery. CDR3 amino acids: CASAGRSRDTQYF. Written as DNA, the CDR3 is TGTGCCAGCGCGGGCCGCTCCCGGGATACGCAGTATTTT.